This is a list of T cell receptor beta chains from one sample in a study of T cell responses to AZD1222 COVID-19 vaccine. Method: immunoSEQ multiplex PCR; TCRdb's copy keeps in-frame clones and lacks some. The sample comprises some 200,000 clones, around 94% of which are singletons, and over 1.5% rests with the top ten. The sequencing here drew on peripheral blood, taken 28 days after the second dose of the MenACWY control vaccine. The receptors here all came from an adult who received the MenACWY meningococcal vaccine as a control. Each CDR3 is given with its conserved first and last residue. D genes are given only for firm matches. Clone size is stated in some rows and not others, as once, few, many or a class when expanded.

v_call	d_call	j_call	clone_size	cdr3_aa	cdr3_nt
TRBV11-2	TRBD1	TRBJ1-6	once	CASSADRGSPLHF	TGTGCCAGCAGTGCGGACAGGGGTTCACCCCTCCACTTT
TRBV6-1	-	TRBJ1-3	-	CASSEVSGPLAIYF	TGTGCCAGCAGTGAAGTGTCTGGACCCCTTGCCATATATTTT
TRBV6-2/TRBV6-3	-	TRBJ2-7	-	CASSKTLSEQYF	TGTGCCAGCAGCAAGACCCTCTCCGAGCAGTACTTC
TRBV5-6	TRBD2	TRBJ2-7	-	CASSLGTSGRAHYEQYF	TGTGCCAGCAGCTTAGGGACTAGCGGGAGGGCTCACTACGAGCAGTACTTC
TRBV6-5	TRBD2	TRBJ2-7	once	CASSYRLAGVSYEQYF	TGTGCCAGCAGTTATCGACTAGCGGGAGTTTCCTACGAGCAGTACTTC
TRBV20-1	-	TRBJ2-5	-	CSALYRETQYF	TGCAGTGCTCTATATAGGGAGACCCAGTACTTC
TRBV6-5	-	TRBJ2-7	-	CASSYGGRYYEQYF	TGTGCCAGCAGTTACGGGGGACGGTACTACGAGCAGTACTTC
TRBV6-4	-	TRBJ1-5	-	CASSDYSGQPQHF	TGTGCCAGCAGTGACTATTCTGGTCAGCCCCAGCATTTT
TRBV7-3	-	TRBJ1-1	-	CASGLQPNTEAFF	TGTGCCAGCGGTTTACAGCCGAACACTGAAGCTTTCTTT
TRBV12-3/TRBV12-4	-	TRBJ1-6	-	CASSPGWGSPLHF	TGTGCCAGCAGTCCAGGGTGGGGTTCACCCCTCCACTTT
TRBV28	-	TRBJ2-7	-	CASSPTRTIYEQYF	TGTGCCAGCAGTCCCACCCGGACTATCTACGAGCAGTACTTC
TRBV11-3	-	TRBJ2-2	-	CASSFTGANTGELFF	TGTGCCAGCAGCTTCACCGGGGCGAACACCGGGGAGCTGTTTTTT
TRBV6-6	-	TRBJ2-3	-	CASSYASGERYF	TGTGCCAGCAGTTACGCGTCAGGGGAGAGGTATTTT
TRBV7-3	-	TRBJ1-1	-	CASSLQRNTEAFF	TGTGCCAGCAGCTTACAGAGGAACACTGAAGCTTTCTTT
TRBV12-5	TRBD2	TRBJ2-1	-	CASGQGLAGVGEQFF	TGTGCTAGTGGCCAGGGACTAGCGGGGGTGGGTGAGCAGTTCTTC
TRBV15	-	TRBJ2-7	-	CATSRVLGYEQYF	TGTGCCACCAGCAGAGTTCTTGGTTACGAGCAGTACTTC
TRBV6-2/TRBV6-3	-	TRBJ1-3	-	CASSRFSGNTIYF	TGTGCCAGCAGCCGGTTCTCTGGAAACACCATATATTTT
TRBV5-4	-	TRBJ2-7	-	CASSPGGRDEQYF	TGTGCCAGCAGCCCGGGCGGACGGGACGAGCAGTACTTC
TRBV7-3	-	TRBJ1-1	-	CASSLVLNTEAFF	TGTGCCAGCAGCTTAGTGTTGAACACTGAAGCTTTCTTT
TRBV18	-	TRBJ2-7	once	CASSPQGGYEQYF	TGTGCCAGCTCACCCCAGGGAGGCTACGAGCAGTACTTC
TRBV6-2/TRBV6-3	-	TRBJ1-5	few	CASSFTSNQPQHF	TGTGCCAGCAGTTTCACTAGCAATCAGCCCCAGCATTTT
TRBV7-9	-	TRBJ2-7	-	CASSSVGGEHEQYF	TGTGCCAGCAGCTCCGTAGGGGGAGAACACGAGCAGTACTTC
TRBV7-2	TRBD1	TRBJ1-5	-	CASSPNRGERQPQHF	TGTGCCAGCAGCCCCAACAGGGGGGAGCGTCAGCCCCAGCATTTT
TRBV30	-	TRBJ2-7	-	CAWEPGGSYEQYF	TGTGCCTGGGAGCCAGGGGGGAGCTACGAGCAGTACTTC
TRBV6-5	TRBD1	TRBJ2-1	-	CASSSDRGSAYNEQFF	TGTGCCAGCAGTTCTGACAGGGGGTCCGCCTACAATGAGCAGTTCTTC
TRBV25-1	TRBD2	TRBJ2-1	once	CASSGWTSGRASEQFF	TGTGCCAGCAGTGGCTGGACTAGCGGGAGGGCCAGTGAGCAGTTCTTC